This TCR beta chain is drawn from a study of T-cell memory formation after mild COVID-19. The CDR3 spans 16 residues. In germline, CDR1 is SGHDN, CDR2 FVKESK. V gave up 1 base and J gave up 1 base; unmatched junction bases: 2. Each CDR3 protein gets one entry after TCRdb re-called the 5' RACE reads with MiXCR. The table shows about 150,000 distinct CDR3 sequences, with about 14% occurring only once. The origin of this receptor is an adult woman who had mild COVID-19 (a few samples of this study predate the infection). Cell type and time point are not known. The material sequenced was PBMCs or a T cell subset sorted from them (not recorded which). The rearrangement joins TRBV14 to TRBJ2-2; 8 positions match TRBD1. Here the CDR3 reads CASSQVGTGNTGELFF. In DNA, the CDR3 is TGTGCCAGCAGCCAAGTTGGGACAGGGAACACCGGGGAGCTGTTTTTT.